The next 7 T cell receptor beta chains were all read from a single sample in a study of cytomegalovirus exposure and HLA in healthy donors. 13 Jbeta primers and 60 Vbeta primers were used for the PCR. Assay: immunoSEQ multiplex PCR; the TCRdb copy retains only in-frame clones and omits some. Among about 180,000 clones listed, 70% to 80% were seen once. Sequencing was done on a sample of PBMCs. Every receptor here comes from a woman in her thirties or forties in good health and CMV-seronegative.

This clone showed up just once. The chain joins TRBV5-1 to TRBJ1-3; D possibly corresponds to TRBD1 (5 bases). The CDR3 loop spans 19 amino acids. Germline V lookup: CDR1 SGHRS, CDR2 YFSETQ. The V end lost 0 bases, the J end lost 1 base, and 20 bases lay between the germline ends. Written as DNA, the CDR3 is TGCGCCAGCAGCTTGGACAGGCTCCACAAGCTCGCATCTGGAAACACCATATATTTT. This sequence encodes CASSLDRLHKLASGNTIYF. Full variable domain (outside the CDR3, taken from reference TRBV5-1 and TRBJ1-3): KAGVTQTPRYLIKTRGQQVTLSCSPISGHRSVSWYQQTPGQGLQFLFEYFSETQRNKGNFPGRFSGRQFSNSRSEMNVSTLELGDSALYLCASSLDRLHKLASGNTIYFGEGSWLTVV.

The chain recombines TRBV11-1 with TRBJ2-3; D may be TRBD2 (6 bases). Looked up from germline, CDR1 is SGHAT and CDR2 is FQDESV (reference sequence). The CDR3 is 17 residues long. Trimming cost V 6 bases and J 0 bases, with 19 bases left between them. DNA of the CDR3: TGTGCCAGCAGTCGGTGGGGGTCAGGGACTAGCACAGATACGCAGTATTTT. Translated: CASSRWGSGTSTDTQYF.

This chain connects TRBV7-2 to TRBJ2-7, with 7 bases fitting TRBD1. The CDR3 consists of 12 residues. With 4 bases clipped from V and 6 bases from J, the junction kept 3 bases outside the gene matches. Germline V gene sequence: CDR1 SGHTA, CDR2 FQGNSA. The CDR3 is CASSSTGVEQYF. The DNA of the CDR3 is TGTGCCAGCAGCTCCACAGGGGTCGAGCAGTACTTC.

The chain combines TRBV25-1 with TRBJ2-1; D might be TRBD2 (6 bases). Germline V gene sequence: CDR1 MGHDK, CDR2 SYGVNS. This CDR3 has 14 amino acids. Trimming cost V 5 bases and J 4 bases, with 12 bases left between them. The CDR3 loop reads CASSQEGRYNEQFF. CDR3 in DNA: TGTGCCAGCAGTCAGGAGGGCCGGTACAATGAGCAGTTCTTC.

The genes are TRBV4-1 and TRBJ1-1; weak D call: TRBD1 (6 bases). Germline-derived CDR1 and CDR2 are MGHRA and YSYEKL. CDR3 length: 16 amino acids. With 3 bases removed from V and 1 base from J, the gap between germline ends came to 15 bases. The CDR3 DNA is TGCGCCAGCAGCCAGGATGCCGGGACAAAGAACACTGAAGCTTTCTTT. Translated: CASSQDAGTKNTEAFF.

About this clone: The germline gene is not matched at one end of the junction; a read error may be the cause. The same CDR3 also results from other DNA sequences found in this sample. This rearrangement joins TRBV9 to TRBJ1-3; 7 bases line up with TRBD1. The CDR3 contains 14 residues. Germline V CDR1 and CDR2: SGDLS, YYNGEE. CDR3 sequence reads: CASSVDTGEDTIYF. The CDR3 DNA follows: TGTGCCAGCAGCGTAGATACAGGGGAGGACACCATATACTTT.

The chain couples TRBV10-3 to TRBJ2-7; perhaps TRBD2 as D (5 bases). Trimming shortened V by 7 bases and J by 2 bases, and 12 bases separated the two germline ends. The CDR3 has 13 amino acids. CDR1 is ENHRY and CDR2 is SYGVKD in the germline V gene. CDR3 protein: CAITLDGTYEQYF. In nucleotides, the CDR3 is TGTGCCATCACCCTGGACGGGACCTACGAGCAGTACTTC.